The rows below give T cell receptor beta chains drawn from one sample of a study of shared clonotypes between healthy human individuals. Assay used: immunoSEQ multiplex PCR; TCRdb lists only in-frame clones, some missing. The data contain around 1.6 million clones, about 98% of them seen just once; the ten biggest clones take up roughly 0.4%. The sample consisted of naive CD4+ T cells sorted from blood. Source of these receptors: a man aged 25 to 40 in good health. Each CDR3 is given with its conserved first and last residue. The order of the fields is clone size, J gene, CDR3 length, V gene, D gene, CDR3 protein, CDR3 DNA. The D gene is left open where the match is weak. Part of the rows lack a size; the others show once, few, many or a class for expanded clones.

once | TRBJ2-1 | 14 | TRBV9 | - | CASSVAPSYNEQFF | TGTGCCAGCAGCGTAGCCCCATCTTACAATGAGCAGTTCTTC
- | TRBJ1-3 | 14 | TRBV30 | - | CAWSSGASGNTIYF | TGTGCCTGGAGCTCAGGGGCGTCTGGAAACACCATATATTTT
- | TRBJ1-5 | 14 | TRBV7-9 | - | CASSLDGGGQPQHF | TGTGCCAGCAGCTTAGACGGGGGGGGTCAGCCCCAGCATTTT
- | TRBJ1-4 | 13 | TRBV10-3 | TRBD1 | CATTDRGHEKLFF | TGTGCCACGACGGACAGGGGGCATGAAAAACTGTTTTTT
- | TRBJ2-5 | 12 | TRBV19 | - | CASSSGTETQYF | TGTGCCAGTAGTAGCGGGACAGAGACCCAGTACTTC
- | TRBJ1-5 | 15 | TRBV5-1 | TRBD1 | CASSTGQGGNQPQHF | TGCGCCAGCAGCACCGGACAGGGAGGCAATCAGCCCCAGCATTTT
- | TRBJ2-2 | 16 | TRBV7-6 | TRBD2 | CASSSTSGRRAGELFF | TGTGCCAGCAGCTCGACTAGCGGGAGGAGGGCCGGGGAGCTGTTTTTT
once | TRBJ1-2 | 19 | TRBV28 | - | CASSLGRRAGRALMDGYTF | TGTGCCAGCAGTTTAGGACGGCGAGCGGGCCGAGCCCTAATGGATGGCTACACCTTC
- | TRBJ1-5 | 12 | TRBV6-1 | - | CASSEARRPQHF | TGTGCCAGCAGTGAAGCGAGGAGGCCCCAGCATTTT
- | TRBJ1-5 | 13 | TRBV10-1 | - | CASSEDRTQPQHF | TGCGCCAGCAGTGAGGACCGGACCCAGCCCCAGCATTTT
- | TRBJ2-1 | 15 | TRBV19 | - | CASSIPAVSYNEQFF | TGTGCCAGTAGTATCCCGGCAGTCTCCTACAATGAGCAGTTCTTC
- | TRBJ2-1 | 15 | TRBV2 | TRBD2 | CASRGLAGSYNEQFF | TGTGCCAGCCGAGGACTAGCGGGCTCCTACAATGAGCAGTTCTTC
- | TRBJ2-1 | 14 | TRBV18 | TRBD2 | CASQSGMGNNEQFF | TGTGCCAGCCAGAGCGGGATGGGAAACAATGAGCAGTTCTTC
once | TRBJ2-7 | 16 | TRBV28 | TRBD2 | CASSLKSAGLNYEQYF | TGTGCCAGCAGTTTAAAGTCAGCGGGACTTAACTACGAGCAGTACTTC
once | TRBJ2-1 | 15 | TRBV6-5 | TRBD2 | CASSYGSGGDNEQFF | TGTGCCAGCAGTTACGGTAGCGGGGGGGACAATGAGCAGTTCTTC
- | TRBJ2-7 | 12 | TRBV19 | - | CASTGPSYEQYF | TGTGCCAGTACCGGACCCTCCTACGAGCAGTACTTC
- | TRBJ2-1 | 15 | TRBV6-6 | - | CASRHNLGVGNEQFF | TGTGCCAGCAGACACAACCTGGGGGTGGGCAATGAGCAGTTCTTC
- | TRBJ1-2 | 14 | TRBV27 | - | CASSFAGTQYGYTF | TGTGCCAGCAGTTTCGCCGGGACACAGTATGGCTACACCTTC
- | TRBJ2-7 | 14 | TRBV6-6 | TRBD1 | CASSYVGQGYEQYF | TGTGCCAGCAGTTACGTCGGACAGGGTTACGAGCAGTACTTC
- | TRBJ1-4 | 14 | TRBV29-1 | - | CSVIAVLEGGKLFF | TGCAGCGTTATCGCGGTATTGGAGGGTGGAAAACTGTTTTTT
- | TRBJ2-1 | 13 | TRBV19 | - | CASTGSEDNEQFF | TGTGCCAGTACTGGATCAGAGGACAATGAGCAGTTCTTC
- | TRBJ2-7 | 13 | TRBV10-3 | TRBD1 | CAISQGATYEQYF | TGTGCCATCAGCCAGGGGGCAACCTACGAGCAGTACTTC
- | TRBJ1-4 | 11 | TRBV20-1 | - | CSAEGRKKLFF | TGCAGTGCCGAGGGACGGAAAAAACTGTTTTTT
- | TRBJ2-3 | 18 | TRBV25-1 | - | CASSASSYRQGGTDTQYF | TGTGCCAGCAGTGCAAGCAGCTACCGCCAGGGCGGCACAGATACGCAGTATTTT
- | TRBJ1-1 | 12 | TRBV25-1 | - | CASRGTGSEAFF | TGTGCCAGCAGGGGGACCGGGTCGGAAGCTTTCTTT
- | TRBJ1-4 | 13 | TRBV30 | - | CARAGTAHEKLFF | TGTGCCAGAGCCGGGACTGCTCATGAAAAACTGTTTTTT
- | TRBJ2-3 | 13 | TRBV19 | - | CASSIPGAGTQYF | TGTGCCAGTAGTATACCCGGCGCGGGTACGCAGTATTTT
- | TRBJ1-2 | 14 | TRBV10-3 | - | CAIKEQALDYGYTF | TGTGCCATCAAGGAACAGGCCCTGGACTATGGCTACACCTTC
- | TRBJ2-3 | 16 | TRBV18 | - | CASSPRSPGVGDTQYF | TGTGCCAGCTCACCACGATCGCCGGGAGTTGGAGATACGCAGTATTTT
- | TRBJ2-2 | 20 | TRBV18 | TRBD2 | CASSRRPGLAGPANTGELFF | TGTGCCAGCTCTCGCCGACCGGGACTAGCGGGACCAGCGAACACCGGGGAGCTGTTTTTT
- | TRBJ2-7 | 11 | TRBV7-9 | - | CASSFKIEQYF | TGTGCCAGCAGCTTTAAAATCGAGCAGTACTTC
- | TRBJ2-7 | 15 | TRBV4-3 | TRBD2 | CASSQALAGAYEQYF | TGCGCCAGCAGCCAAGCCCTAGCGGGGGCCTACGAGCAGTACTTC
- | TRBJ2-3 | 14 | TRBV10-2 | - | CAIRSGHIPDTQYF | TGCGCCATCCGATCGGGACACATTCCAGATACGCAGTATTTT
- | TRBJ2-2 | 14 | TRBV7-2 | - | CASSLVARTGELFF | TGTGCCAGCAGCTTAGTGGCCAGAACCGGGGAGCTGTTTTTT
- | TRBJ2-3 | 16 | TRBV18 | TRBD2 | CASSPLAGLSTDTQYF | TGTGCCAGCTCCCCATTAGCGGGGCTTAGCACAGATACGCAGTATTTT
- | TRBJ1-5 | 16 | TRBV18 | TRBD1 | CASSRKGTGVPQPQHF | TGTGCCAGCTCACGAAAGGGGACAGGGGTGCCGCAGCCCCAGCATTTT
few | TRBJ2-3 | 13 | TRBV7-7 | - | CASSSQVADTQYF | TGTGCTAGCAGCTCTCAGGTTGCCGATACGCAGTATTTT
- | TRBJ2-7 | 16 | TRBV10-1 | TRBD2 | CASSESVREGGYEQYF | TGCGCCAGCAGTGAGTCTGTGCGGGAGGGCGGCTACGAGCAGTACTTC
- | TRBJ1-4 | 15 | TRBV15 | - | CATSRDLGQGLKLFF | TGTGCCACCAGCAGAGACCTGGGGCAGGGTTTGAAACTGTTTTTT
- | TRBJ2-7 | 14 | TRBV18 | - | CASSPSRQSYEQYF | TGTGCCAGCTCACCATCGCGACAGTCATACGAGCAGTACTTC
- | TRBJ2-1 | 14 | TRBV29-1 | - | CSVGSSETLKLQFF | TGCAGCGTTGGGTCTAGCGAAACCCTCAAATTGCAGTTCTTC
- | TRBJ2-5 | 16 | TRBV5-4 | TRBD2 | CASSLRLAGGRETQYF | TGTGCCAGCAGCTTGAGACTAGCGGGAGGAAGAGAGACCCAGTACTTC
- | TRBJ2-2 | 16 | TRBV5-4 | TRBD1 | CASSLGDRDLSGELFF | TGTGCCAGCAGCTTGGGGGACAGGGATCTTTCCGGGGAGCTGTTTTTT
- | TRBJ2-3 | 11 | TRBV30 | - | CAWSVMDTQYF | TGTGCCTGGAGTGTGATGGATACGCAGTATTTT
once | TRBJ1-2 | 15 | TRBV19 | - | CASSTGRSSNYGYTF | TGTGCCAGTAGCACGGGACGGTCATCGAACTATGGCTACACCTTC
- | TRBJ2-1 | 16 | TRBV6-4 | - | CASSDSPGHSYNEQFF | TGTGCCAGCAGTGACTCGCCGGGGCACTCCTACAATGAGCAGTTCTTC